Below, 12 T cell receptor beta chains from the same sample are listed, as sequenced in a study of blood T cells in healthy people across ages. Next came a second PCR, run for roughly 6 to 11 cycles, which used a sample-barcoded 5' primer along with a J-beta primer mix. TCRdb passed the 5' RACE reads through MiXCR, listing each CDR3 protein once. The table lists almost 550,000 distinct CDR3 sequences, around 24% of them singletons. Another study also made use of these data, one on T cells of mothers and their children.

Sequenced material: blood. The source of these receptors is a boy between 10 and 17 years old in good health.

The chain employs TRBV7-6 and TRBJ1-2; 12 bases are a match to TRBD1. Losses at the gene ends were 5 bases for V and 6 bases for J; bases not matched to a gene: 10. CDR3 length equals 16 residues. Per the germline V gene, CDR1 is SGHVS and CDR2 is FNYEAQ. CDR3 nucleotide sequence: TGTGCCAGCAGCCCGGGACAGGGGGCAATAGCACATGGCTACACCTTC. This codes for CASSPGQGAIAHGYTF. The variable domain in full, with the rest retrieved from reference TRBV7-6 and TRBJ1-2, is GAGVSQSPRYKVTKRGQDVALRCDPISGHVSLYWYRQALGQGPEFLTYFNYEAQQDKSGLPNDRFSAERPEGSISTLTIQRTEQRDSAMYRCASSPGQGAIAHGYTFGSGTRLTVV.

To note about this clonotype: At one of its ends the junction is not consistent with the germline gene, which may arise from a read error. The chain is built from TRBV10-3 and TRBJ2-5; weak D call: TRBD2 (6 bases). The J call is doubtful: the DNA matches TRBJ2-1 better. CDR3 size: 14 residues. The germline gives CDR1 ENHRY, CDR2 SYGVKD. For the CDR3, the DNA is TGTGCCGTCAGTTCCCGGGACTTGGGTAATGAGCAGTTCTTC. It encodes CAVSSRDLGNEQFF.

This chain connects TRBV10-3 to TRBJ1-4, with 7 bases fitting TRBD1. The V and J ends lost 2 bases and 11 bases, in that order; junction bases with no gene match: 5. The CDR3 consists of 13 residues. Germline V CDR1 and CDR2: ENHRY, SYGVKD. Written as DNA, the CDR3 is TGTGCCATCAGTGAGAGTACAGGGGAGAAACTGTTTTTT. Its translation: CAISESTGEKLFF.

This clonotype was picked up a small number of times. This chain uses TRBV29-1 with TRBJ1-1; unclear D gene. CDR1 SQVTM and CDR2 ANQGSEA come from the germline V gene. The CDR3 consists of 13 residues. The V and J ends lost 2 bases and 1 base respectively, with 8 bases between them. In nucleotides, the CDR3 is TGCAGCGTTGAATGGGCAGCGAACACTGAAGCTTTCTTT. Encoded protein: CSVEWAANTEAFF.

V usage is TRBV12-3 or TRBV12-4 and J usage is TRBJ2-5, with a weak D call TRBD2 (5 bases). CDR3 size: 13 residues. V lost 4 bases, J lost 11 bases, and 17 bases lay in between. The CDR3 nucleotides read TGTGCCAGCAGTTCCCAATTGGCGAGGGAGCAGTACTTC. It specifies CASSSQLAREQYF.

The chain links TRBV28 to TRBJ2-1, with 8 positions matching TRBD2. CDR1 is MDHEN and CDR2 is SYDVKM in the germline V gene. Losses at the gene ends were 3 bases for V and 0 bases for J; bases not matched to a gene: 10. The CDR3 length is 18 residues. CDR3 loop: CASSFGLAGLSSYNEQFF. CDR3 nucleotide sequence: TGTGCCAGCAGTTTCGGGCTAGCGGGTTTATCCTCCTACAATGAGCAGTTCTTC. The complete variable domain, with remaining parts taken from reference TRBV28 and TRBJ2-1, reads DVKVTQSSRYLVKRTGEKVFLECVQDMDHENMFWYRQDPGLGLRLIYFSYDVKMKEKGDIPEGYSVSREKKERFSLILESASTNQTSMYLCASSFGLAGLSSYNEQFFGPGTRLTVL.

This clonotype was observed a handful of times. The V and J genes are TRBV4-3 and TRBJ2-3; D might be TRBD2 (6 bases). Deletions cut 0 bases from V and 5 bases from J, with 12 bases between. Germline V gives CDR1 LGHNA, CDR2 YSLEER. The CDR3 covers 15 residues. DNA of the CDR3: TGCGCCAGCAGCCAAGAAGGGCGGGGAGTAGATACGCAGTATTTT. Its protein product is CASSQEGRGVDTQYF.

The chain links TRBV5-8 to TRBJ2-3; 8 nucleotides match TRBD2. The CDR3 length is 18 residues. J gave up 8 bases and V 1 base, and 18 bases lay outside the gene matches. Germline assignment: CDR1 SGHTS and CDR2 YDEGEE. DNA of the CDR3: TGTGCCAGCAGCTTGAGGACTAACGGGGGGGCCGGGGTGCGTACGCAGTATTTT. It translates to CASSLRTNGGAGVRTQYF.

This clonotype occurred once. The chain has TRBV5-1 and TRBJ2-5; TRBD1 matches 9 bases. CDR1 is SGHRS and CDR2 is YFSETQ in the germline V gene. The CDR3 consists of 14 residues. The ends lost 5 bases at V and 4 bases at J; junction bases unmatched: 6. For the CDR3, the DNA is TGCGCCAGCAGTGGACAGGGGACCACAGAGACCCAGTACTTC. Its translation is CASSGQGTTETQYF.

In its sample, this clonotype was seen many times. This chain uses TRBV27 with TRBJ1-4; D not resolved. Trimming cost V 6 bases and J 1 base, with 6 bases left between them. Per the germline V gene, CDR1 is MNHEY and CDR2 is SMNVEV (reference sequence). The CDR3 has 13 amino acids. CDR3 residues: CASRLQTNEKLFF. CDR3 bases: TGTGCCAGCAGGTTACAAACTAATGAAAAACTGTTTTTT. Full variable domain (rest looked up from reference TRBV27 and TRBJ1-4): EAQVTQNPRYLITVTGKKLTVTCSQNMNHEYMSWYRQDPGLGLRQIYYSMNVEVTDKGDVPEGYKVSRKEKRNFPLILESPSPNQTSLYFCASRLQTNEKLFFGSGTQLSVL.

The chain carries TRBV5-5 and TRBJ2-7; D unclear. CDR1 is SGHKS, CDR2 YYEKEE, per germline (reference sequence). The CDR3 is 13 residues long. The V end was cut by 3 bases, the J end by 2 bases, with 9 bases between. CDR3 sequence: CASSSFDAYEQYF. CDR3 nucleotide sequence: TGTGCCAGCAGCTCTTTCGACGCCTACGAGCAGTACTTC.

The chain combines TRBV4-1 with TRBJ2-7; TRBD1 agrees at 7 bases. V shed 3 bases and J 7 bases; nucleotides not matched to a gene: 12. Per the germline V gene, CDR1 is MGHRA and CDR2 is YSYEKL. The CDR3 extends over 15 amino acids. CDR3 sequence reads: CASSQSRGSIGEQYF. The CDR3 region has the DNA TGCGCCAGCAGCCAGAGCAGGGGGAGTATTGGGGAGCAGTACTTC.